The clone carrying this TCR beta chain was counted once. What it binds is not known. Sequenced by immunoSEQ multiplex PCR; TCRdb stores in-frame clones only, minus some. The data show 68,000 or so clones, roughly 80% seen once. These data originate in a study of OX40 agonist ivuxolimab in advanced cancers. The wider study: Ivuxolimab, an antibody acting as an agonist of OX40 (CD134), was used to treat patients. Partial responses were recorded for three patients, including one with hepatocellular carcinoma and two with cutaneous melanoma.

Study-wide results and limits: There were, on average, more expanded clones in CD8+ T cells than in CD4+.

This TCR derives from an adult with an advanced solid tumor such as melanoma, head and neck, liver or kidney cancer. Specimen: CD4+ or CD8+ T cells sorted from blood, collected in a trial of the OX40 agonist ivuxolimab.

CDR3 sequence: CASSLTGSRTDTQYF. The CDR3 region has the DNA TGTGCCAGCAGCTTAACAGGGTCACGGACAGATACGCAGTATTTT. This rearrangement joins TRBV7-6 to TRBJ2-3; possibly TRBD1 for D (6 bases). The V gene lost 2 bases and the J gene lost 3 bases, with 12 bases spanning the gap. This CDR3 is built from 15 residues. The germline V gene has CDR1 SGHVS and CDR2 FNYEAQ.